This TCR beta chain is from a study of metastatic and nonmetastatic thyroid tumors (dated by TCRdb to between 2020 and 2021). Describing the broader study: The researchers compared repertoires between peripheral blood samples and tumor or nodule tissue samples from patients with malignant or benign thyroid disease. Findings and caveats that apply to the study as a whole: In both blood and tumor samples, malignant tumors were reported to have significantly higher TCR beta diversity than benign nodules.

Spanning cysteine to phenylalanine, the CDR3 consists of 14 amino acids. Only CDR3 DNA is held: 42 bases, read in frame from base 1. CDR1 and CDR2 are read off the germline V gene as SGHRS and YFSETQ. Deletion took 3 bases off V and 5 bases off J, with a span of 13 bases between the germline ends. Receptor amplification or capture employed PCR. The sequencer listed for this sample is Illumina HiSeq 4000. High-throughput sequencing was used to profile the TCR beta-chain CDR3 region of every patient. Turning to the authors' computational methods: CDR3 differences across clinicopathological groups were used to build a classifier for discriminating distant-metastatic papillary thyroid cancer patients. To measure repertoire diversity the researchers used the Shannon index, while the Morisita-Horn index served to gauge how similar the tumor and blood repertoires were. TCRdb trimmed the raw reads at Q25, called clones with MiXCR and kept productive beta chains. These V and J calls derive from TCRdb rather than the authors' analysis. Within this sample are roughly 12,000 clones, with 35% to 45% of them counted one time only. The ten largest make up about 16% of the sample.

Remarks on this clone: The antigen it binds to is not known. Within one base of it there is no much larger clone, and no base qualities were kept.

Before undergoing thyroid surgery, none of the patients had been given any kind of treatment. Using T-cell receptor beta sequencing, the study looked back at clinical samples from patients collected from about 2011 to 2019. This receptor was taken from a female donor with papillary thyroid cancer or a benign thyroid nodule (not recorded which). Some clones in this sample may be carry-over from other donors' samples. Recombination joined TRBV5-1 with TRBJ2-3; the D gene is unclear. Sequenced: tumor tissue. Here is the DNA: TGCGCCAGCAGCTCACTCCTATACCAAGATACGCAGTATTTT. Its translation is CASSSLLYQDTQYF.